Given below is one T cell receptor (beta chain) in context. What it recognizes is unknown. These data belong to a study of cytomegalovirus exposure and HLA in healthy donors. General study findings and limits: The study reported that TCR beta sequences accurately predicted HLA-A and HLA-B alleles in most subjects.

The PCR made use of 60 Vbeta and 13 Jbeta primers. TCRdb's table, derived via immunoSEQ multiplex PCR, lists solely in-frame clones and lacks some. The data contain 150,000 to 200,000 clones, 75% to 90% of them singletons. This CDR3 has 15 amino acids. V lost 4 bases and J 8 bases, leaving 21 bases between the germline ends. The germline V gene has CDR1 SGHRS and CDR2 YFSETQ. Sequenced: PBMCs. The receptor was isolated from a man aged 18 to 29 in good health and CMV-seropositive. The rearrangement joins TRBV5-1 to TRBJ1-1, with a weak D call TRBD1 (5 bases). The CDR3 protein is CASSPGVRGVVEAFF. The CDR3 nucleotides read TGCGCCAGCAGCCCCGGCGTGCGGGGGGTGGTAGAAGCTTTCTTT.